The 15 T cell receptor beta chains listed next were all sequenced from one sample in a study of regulatory T cells in long-lasting Graves disease. Time point denoted: persistent/refractory GD, antithyroid drugs over 5 years with positive TRAb. The TCR library was made from RNA extracted from PBMCs. iRepertoire HTBI primers and Arm-PCR of CDR3 regions built TCR beta libraries. TCRdb reprocessed the multiplex PCR reads with MiXCR, giving one entry per CDR3 protein. The repertoire holds some 470,000 distinct CDR3 sequences, with roughly a fifth as singletons. Sequencing used peripheral blood mononuclear cells (PBMCs), obtained when the disease was refractory, from a patient treated with antithyroid drugs. The source of these receptors is a female donor with Graves disease.

This clonotype was seen many times. The chain has TRBV28 and TRBJ2-7, with 7 bases matching TRBD1. This CDR3 has 14 residues. The germline V gene encodes CDR1 MDHEN and CDR2 SYDVKM. V shed 5 bases, J shed 0 bases, and the junction held 4 bases outside the gene matches. The DNA for the CDR3 is TGTGCCAGCAGTCCCGAGGGGGCCTCCTACGAGCAGTACTTC. This translates into CASSPEGASYEQYF.

This clonotype is a singleton in its sample. The gene calls are TRBV29-1 and TRBJ1-4; D gene ambiguous. The CDR3 consists of 13 residues. V lost 1 base and J 7 bases, leaving 10 bases between the germline ends. The germline V gene has CDR1 SQVTM and CDR2 ANQGSEA. CDR3 nucleotide sequence: TGCAGCGTTGAAGTAAGGAACTCTGAAAAACTGTTTTTT. Protein: CSVEVRNSEKLFF.

The chain joins TRBV4-3 to TRBJ1-2, with D unclear. V was shortened by 0 bases and J by 2 bases, with 10 bases between the two germline ends. This CDR3 contains 15 residues. Germline lookup yields CDR1 LGHNA and CDR2 YSLEER. Here the CDR3 DNA reads TGCGCCAGCAGCCAAGACGAAAATATAAACTATGGCTACACCTTC. Its protein product is CASSQDENINYGYTF.

The V gene is TRBV19, the J gene TRBJ2-7, with no clear D. V lost 5 bases to trimming and J lost 0 bases, with 11 bases between them. The CDR3 totals 14 residues. Germline-derived CDR1 and CDR2 are LNHDA and SQIVND (reference sequence). The CDR3 coding sequence is TGTGCCAGTAGTCCCAGTTCCGTCTCCTACGAGCAGTACTTC. This encodes CASSPSSVSYEQYF.

This clonotype was counted a few times. Being one base from a much bigger clone, this may be a read error. Because the CDR3 is missing its conserved closing phenylalanine or tryptophan, this is likely a read error. The gene calls are TRBV11-2 and TRBJ2-2; D not resolved. This CDR3 is built from 14 residues. CDR1 is SGHAT, CDR2 FQNNGV, per germline. V was clipped by 3 bases and J by 1 base, with 6 bases between them. The CDR3, as DNA: TGTGCCAGCAGCTTGGGGAAGAACACCGGGGAGCTGTTTTCT. Residues: CASSLGKNTGELFS.

This clonotype was seen repeatedly, ten times or more. The rearrangement links TRBV11-3 to TRBJ2-5; D is ambiguous. This CDR3 has 12 amino acids. Trimming stripped 1 base from V and 9 bases from J, with 9 bases between. CDR1 SGHNT and CDR2 YENEEA come from the germline V gene. CDR3 nucleotides: TGTGCCAGCAGCTTAGGCCCTGGGGCCCAGTACTTC. Protein: CASSLGPGAQYF.

The chain combines TRBV24-1 with TRBJ2-7; the D is unclear. CDR1 and CDR2 (germline): KGHDR, SFDVKD. CDR3 size: 14 residues. Trimming pared 1 base from V and 0 bases from J, leaving 6 bases between. DNA of the CDR3: TGTGCCACCAGTGATTTCCCTAGCTCCTACGAGCAGTACTTC. This gives the protein CATSDFPSSYEQYF.

The table lists this clonotype with a few counts. As DNA, the CDR3 is TGCAGTGCTAGGGGGACAGGGACCTACGAGCAGTACTTC. It translates to CSARGTGTYEQYF. The chain uses TRBV20-1 and TRBJ2-7, with 9 bases fitting TRBD1. Germline V gives CDR1 DFQATT, CDR2 SNEGSKA (reference sequence). The V segment lost 3 bases and the J segment 2 bases; nucleotides outside the gene matches: 2. This CDR3 has 13 residues.

As regards this clonotype: Germline and junction disagree at one end, which may indicate a read error. The rearrangement uses TRBV6-1 and TRBJ1-2, with D unresolved. The CDR3 totals 13 residues. CDR1 is MNHNS and CDR2 is SASEGT in the germline V gene. The CDR3 loop is CASKRAAVYDYTF. CDR3 nucleotide sequence: TGTGCCAGCAAGAGGGCCGCGGTCTATGACTACACCTTC.

Many counts were recorded for this clonotype. This sequence joins TRBV28 and TRBJ2-2; 11 nucleotides match TRBD1. The CDR3 totals 17 residues. The germline CDR1 and CDR2 sequences are MDHEN and SYDVKM. J gave up 4 bases and V 7 bases, and 11 bases lay outside the gene matches. The CDR3 nucleotides read TGTGCCAGCAAGGGGACAGGGGGTAACCGGGGCACCGGGGAGCTGTTTTTT. Protein product: CASKGTGGNRGTGELFF.

The J gene is TRBJ2-5, the V gene TRBV3-1; D remains ambiguous. Trimming shortened V by 6 bases and J by 4 bases, and 15 bases separated the two germline ends. CDR1 is LGHDT and CDR2 is YNNKEL in the germline V gene (reference sequence). The CDR3 loop spans 14 amino acids. The CDR3 loop reads CASRDGSRGETQYF. CDR3 DNA: TGTGCCAGCAGGGACGGATCGCGCGGAGAGACCCAGTACTTC.

This clonotype was seen ten or more times. V and J are TRBV5-1 and TRBJ2-7; D is unresolved. V was pared by 0 bases and J by 3 bases, with 10 bases between. Germline CDR1 and CDR2: SGHRS and YFSETQ. CDR3 length: 14 amino acids. CDR3 DNA sequence: TGCGCCAGCAGCTTGGGGTCAGGATTCTACGAGCAGTACTTC. Translation: CASSLGSGFYEQYF. Full variable domain (missing parts from reference TRBV5-1 and TRBJ2-7): KAGVTQTPRYLIKTRGQQVTLSCSPISGHRSVSWYQQTPGQGLQFLFEYFSETQRNKGNFPGRFSGRQFSNSRSEMNVSTLELGDSALYLCASSLGSGFYEQYFGPGTRLTVT.

This clonotype was found many times. V is TRBV6-1 and J is TRBJ1-1; 7 bases are shared with TRBD1. Losses at the gene ends were 4 bases for V and 4 bases for J; bases not matched to a gene: 3. Looked up from germline, CDR1 is MNHNS and CDR2 is SASEGT. The CDR3 consists of 13 residues. The CDR3, as DNA: TGTGCCAGCAGTGTTTCAGGGGGCACTGAAGCTTTCTTT. This encodes CASSVSGGTEAFF.

The rearrangement joins TRBV5-6 to TRBJ2-1, with TRBD2 as a possible D gene (6 bases). Looked up from germline, CDR1 is SGHDT and CDR2 is YYEEEE. CDR3 length: 15 amino acids. V was cut by 4 bases and J by 3 bases, with 14 bases left in between. CDR3 sequence (DNA): TGTGCCAGCAGCACGGAGGGACTTTACTACAATGAGCAGTTCTTC. Translation: CASSTEGLYYNEQFF.

This clonotype was detected a few times. V and J are TRBV27 and TRBJ2-7, with 7 bases aligning to TRBD2. Trimming at V came to 5 bases and at J to 4 bases, leaving 11 bases not matched to a gene. This CDR3 has 15 amino acids. Germline loops: CDR1 MNHEY, CDR2 SMNVEV (reference sequence). CDR3 protein: CASSRPQRGKYEQYF. CDR3 nucleotides: TGTGCCAGCAGTCGTCCCCAGCGGGGCAAATACGAGCAGTACTTC.